One sample yielded the 5 T cell receptor beta chains listed below, sequenced in a study of CD8 T cells in Susac syndrome. Random-hexamer reverse transcription was applied to about 0.45 to 1 ug RNA. One entry per CDR3 protein, called by TCRdb with MiXCR from the immunoSEQ multiplex PCR reads. The table lists 150,000 to 200,000 distinct CDR3 sequences, 90% to 97% of them singletons. Sequencing input: CD4+ T cells from PBMCs. The receptors originated from a human donor with multiple sclerosis.

The chain uses TRBV12-3 or TRBV12-4 and TRBJ2-2, with 8 bases that match TRBD2. V trimming: 3 bases; J trimming: 6 bases; junction bases outside the gene matches: 9. This CDR3 has 16 residues. The CDR3 loop is CASSFRTGGFPGELFF. CDR3 nucleotide sequence: TGTGCCAGCAGTTTTCGGACGGGAGGGTTCCCCGGGGAGCTGTTTTTT.

The V gene is TRBV12-3 or TRBV12-4, the J gene TRBJ1-5; D remains unclear. V lost 5 bases, J lost 0 bases, and 8 bases lay in between. The CDR3 consists of 14 residues. CDR3 nucleotides: TGTGCCAGCAGTCCTGCGACTAGCAATCAGCCCCAGCATTTT. It encodes CASSPATSNQPQHF.

The chain combines TRBV30 with TRBJ2-5; D remains unclear. This CDR3 is 12 amino acids long. Trimming left V 2 bases short and J 5 bases short, with 9 bases between. CDR1 is GTSNPN, CDR2 SVGIG, per germline (reference sequence). The CDR3 region is CAWSRTGETQYF. The CDR3 DNA reads TGTGCCTGGAGTCGGACGGGCGAGACCCAGTACTTC.

The V gene is TRBV18, the J gene TRBJ1-2; D may be TRBD1 (5 bases). The V and J ends lost 5 bases and 3 bases respectively, with 13 bases between them. The CDR3 totals 14 residues. Germline assignment: CDR1 KGHSH and CDR2 LQKENI. The CDR3 region is CASSFETVDYGYTF. CDR3 nucleotide sequence: TGTGCCAGCTCATTTGAGACAGTTGACTATGGCTACACCTTC.

The chain uses TRBV6-5 and TRBJ2-7; 8 bases align to TRBD1. The CDR3 has 14 residues. CDR1 and CDR2 (germline): MNHEY, SVGAGI. V gave up 0 bases and J gave up 4 bases; unmatched junction bases: 2. CDR3 sequence (DNA): TGTGCCAGCAGTTACTCGCGGACAGGGTACGAGCAGTACTTC. Its protein is CASSYSRTGYEQYF.